This T cell receptor beta chain emerged from a study of human T cells and chemical hapten exposure. Study-level results: Controls had significantly fewer large CDR3 similarity clusters than were formed by expanded TCRs.

Sample time point: patch test 3, about 24 weeks after DPC sensitization. Treatment described: therapeutic diphenylcyclopropenone sensitization with weekly scalp DPC. At least ten counts were recorded for this clonotype. What it recognizes is unknown. TCRdb fed the RACE reads into MiXCR, producing one record per CDR3 protein. The sample records over 55,000 distinct CDR3 sequences, 11% being singletons. V was cut by 10 bases and J by 0 bases, with 10 bases left in between. There are 12 residues in the CDR3. The germline V gene has CDR1 MNHEY and CDR2 SVGEGT. The V call is TRBV6-2 or TRBV6-3, the J call TRBJ2-7; the D gene is possibly TRBD1 (6 bases). This material consisted of whole blood, taken in connection with sensitization to the hapten diphenylcyclopropenone (DPC). The origin of this receptor is a woman aged 50 to 65 with alopecia areata. Some clones in this sample may be carry-over from other donors' samples. This chain's CDR3 is CATQGSSYEQYF. The CDR3 DNA reads as TGTGCCACCCAGGGGAGCTCCTACGAGCAGTACTTC.